This paragraph covers one T cell receptor beta chain sequence. This entry belongs to a study of T cell changes during pregnancy in multiple sclerosis. Germline V CDR1 and CDR2: LNHDA, SQIVND (reference sequence). Germline trimming cut 4 bases from V and 3 bases from J; bases unmatched to any gene: 8. This CDR3 contains 15 residues. Profiled with immunoSEQ multiplex PCR; TCRdb holds only in-frame clones, not every one. Seen here are some 80,000 clones, about 94% observed once, and the top ten hold roughly 0.14%. The J gene is TRBJ1-1, the V gene TRBV19, with TRBD1 matching over 7 bases. The clonotype was recovered from a female donor with multiple sclerosis, enrolled in a pregnancy study. This specimen was CD4+ T cells from peripheral blood mononuclear cells, taken after pregnancy. The CDR3 sequence is CASSRGGQRYTEAFF. In DNA form, the CDR3 reads TGTGCCAGTAGTAGAGGGGGACAGAGGTACACTGAAGCTTTCTTT.